The 17 T cell receptor beta chains reported below all come from one sample, sequenced in a study of OX40 agonist ivuxolimab in advanced cancers. Here immunoSEQ multiplex PCR was the method, and the copy in TCRdb shows in-frame clones only, minus some. The profile shows 66,000 or so clones, around 92% of them singletons. This material consisted of CD4+ or CD8+ T cells sorted from blood, taken in a trial of the OX40 agonist ivuxolimab. The receptors shown here come from an adult with an advanced solid tumor such as melanoma, head and neck, liver or kidney cancer.

The chain couples TRBV6-5 to TRBJ1-2, with unresolved D. The CDR3 is 14 residues long. V was clipped by 2 bases and J by 0 bases, with 7 bases between them. Germline assignment: CDR1 MNHEY and CDR2 SVGAGI. CDR3 loop: CASSYRETNYGYTF. CDR3 nucleotide sequence: TGTGCCAGCAGTTACAGGGAGACTAACTATGGCTACACCTTC.

The chain carries TRBV27 and TRBJ1-5; D perhaps matches TRBD1 (5 bases). The CDR3 extends over 14 amino acids. V was cut by 7 bases and J by 5 bases, with 15 bases left in between. CDR1 MNHEY and CDR2 SMNVEV come from the germline V gene (reference sequence). The CDR3 DNA sequence: TGTGCCAGCATCCATCAGGGACGGTATCAGCCCCAGCATTTT. The encoded protein is CASIHQGRYQPQHF.

V and J are TRBV28 and TRBJ1-2; D ambiguous. The V end lost 3 bases, the J end lost 3 bases, and 5 bases lay between the germline ends. The CDR3 sequence is 12 residues long. Germline assignment: CDR1 MDHEN and CDR2 SYDVKM. The CDR3 sequence: CASSFADYGYTF. DNA for the CDR3: TGTGCCAGCAGTTTTGCAGACTATGGCTACACCTTC.

This clone occurred once. CDR3 bases: TGTGCCTGGAGTGTACTTGCTCGCACCGGGGAGCTGTTTTTT. It specifies CAWSVLARTGELFF. This sequence joins TRBV30 and TRBJ2-2; D remains unclear. Germline V gene lookup returns CDR1 GTSNPN and CDR2 SVGIG (reference sequence). This CDR3 has 14 amino acids. Trimming pared 0 bases from V and 4 bases from J, leaving 9 bases between.

The rearrangement joins TRBV28 to TRBJ2-1; 8 bases map to TRBD2. V lost 8 bases and J lost 4; bases outside the gene matches: 7. This CDR3 has 14 residues. The germline CDR1 and CDR2 sequences are MDHEN and SYDVKM. The CDR3 coding sequence is TGTGCCAGCCTTTCTGCGGGGGGATACAATGAGCAGTTCTTC. Translation: CASLSAGGYNEQFF.

The chain carries TRBV5-6 and TRBJ2-3, with 9 bases identical to TRBD1. With 1 base clipped from V and 7 bases from J, the junction kept 4 bases outside the gene matches. This CDR3 contains 14 residues. Germline V gene data show CDR1 as SGHDT and CDR2 as YYEEEE. The CDR3 here is CASSLYRGQYTQYF. CDR3 nucleotide sequence: TGTGCCAGCAGCTTGTACAGGGGGCAATATACGCAGTATTTT.

The rearrangement joins TRBV6-6 to TRBJ2-2; maybe TRBD1 (5 bases). The CDR3 has 14 amino acids. Germline CDR1 is MNHNY and CDR2 is SVGAGI (reference sequence). V was pared by 6 bases and J by 1 base, with 9 bases between. CDR3 sequence reads: CASRLQGNTGELFF. The CDR3 bases are TGTGCCAGCAGGCTCCAGGGGAACACCGGGGAGCTGTTTTTT.

The chain joins TRBV2 to TRBJ1-1; possibly TRBD1 for D (5 bases). This CDR3 has 12 amino acids. V shed 3 bases and J shed 7 bases, with 9 bases lying between them. Germline CDR1 SNHLY, CDR2 FYNNEI. The CDR3 loop reads CASSEGTVEAFF. In DNA, the CDR3 is TGTGCCAGCAGTGAGGGGACGGTTGAAGCTTTCTTT.

The chain carries TRBV30 and TRBJ2-1; D gene uncertain. CDR3 length equals 16 residues. V was clipped by 3 bases and J by 3 bases, with 18 bases between them. Germline CDR1 is GTSNPN and CDR2 is SVGIG (reference sequence). In nucleotides, the CDR3 is TGTGCCTGGAGATCCGGTGAGGTACGTCTCTACAATGAGCAGTTCTTC. Its protein product is CAWRSGEVRLYNEQFF.

The chain recombines TRBV19 with TRBJ2-3; either TRBD1 or TRBD2 may fit D (5 bases each). Germline values: CDR1 LNHDA, CDR2 SQIVND (reference sequence). Trimming pared 4 bases from V and 0 bases from J, leaving 11 bases between. This CDR3 contains 15 residues. The CDR3 coding sequence is TGTGCCAGTAGTACTGGGGGTGCTAGCACAGATACGCAGTATTTT. Translation: CASSTGGASTDTQYF. The whole variable domain, filled in from reference TRBV19 and TRBJ2-3, reads DGGITQSPKYLFRKEGQNVTLSCEQNLNHDAMYWYRQDPGQGLRLIYYSQIVNDFQKGDIAEGYSVSREKKESFPLTVTSAQKNPTAFYLCASSTGGASTDTQYFGPGTRLTVL.

The rearrangement links TRBV6-5 to TRBJ2-7; D is undetermined. This CDR3 contains 12 residues. Trimming removed 7 bases at V and 0 bases at J, with 7 bases between. Germline CDR1 MNHEY, CDR2 SVGAGI. The CDR3 sequence: CASTQSSYEQYF. DNA for the CDR3: TGTGCCAGCACTCAGAGCTCCTACGAGCAGTACTTC.

The chain uses TRBV6-4 and TRBJ2-7, with D possibly matching TRBD2 (6 bases). V dropped 0 bases and J dropped 3 bases, with 15 bases sitting between them. There are 16 residues in the CDR3. The V gene's germline CDR1 is MRHNA and CDR2 SNTAGT. CDR3 sequence: CASSDSLGQGGYEQYV. CDR3 sequence (DNA): TGTGCCAGCAGTGACTCCCTGGGGCAGGGAGGCTACGAGCAGTACGTC.

With respect to this clone: One end of the junction is discordant with germline, which a read error may explain. The chain has TRBV6-5 and TRBJ2-1, with TRBD2 identical over 9 bases. The CDR3 length is 14 residues. Germline V lookup: CDR1 MNHEY, CDR2 SVGAGI. CDR3 bases: TGTGCCATCAGTCCGGGACTAGCTTTCGGTGAGCAGTTCTTC. Translation: CAISPGLAFGEQFF.

The chain recombines TRBV27 with TRBJ2-3; D call uncertain. This CDR3 region has 13 residues. V lost 2 bases and J lost 4, with 7 bases in between. Per germline, CDR1 MNHEY and CDR2 SMNVEV (reference sequence). The chain's CDR3 is CASSLRHPDTQYF. The CDR3 DNA reads TGTGCCAGCAGTTTAAGGCATCCAGATACGCAGTATTTT.

The rearrangement joins TRBV2 to TRBJ2-7; 10 bases are a match to TRBD2. Germline-derived CDR1 and CDR2 are SNHLY and FYNNEI. The CDR3 spans 17 residues. Trimming at V came to 5 bases and at J to 2 bases, leaving 12 bases not matched to a gene. The CDR3 nucleotides read TGTGCCAGCAGTAGACCCGGGACTAGCGATCGCCCCTACGAGCAGTACGTC. Residues: CASSRPGTSDRPYEQYV.

The rearrangement uses TRBV7-9 and TRBJ1-3; D perhaps matches TRBD1 (6 bases). The germline CDR1 and CDR2 sequences are SEHNR and FQNEAQ (reference sequence). The CDR3 runs to 15 residues. Trimming removed 5 bases from V and 3 bases from J, with 14 bases in between. CDR3 nucleotides: TGTGCCAGCAGCCCACAGGGAAGAGGTGGAAACACCATATATTTT. Translating gives CASSPQGRGGNTIYF.

The J gene is TRBJ1-2, the V gene TRBV29-1; D is perhaps TRBD1 (6 bases). Looked up from germline, CDR1 is SQVTM and CDR2 is ANQGSEA. CDR3 length: 15 amino acids. Trimming stripped 0 bases from V and 5 bases from J, with 16 bases between. This CDR3 is CSVEDRWQGIYGYTF. The DNA for the CDR3 is TGCAGCGTTGAAGATCGTTGGCAGGGGATATATGGCTACACCTTC.